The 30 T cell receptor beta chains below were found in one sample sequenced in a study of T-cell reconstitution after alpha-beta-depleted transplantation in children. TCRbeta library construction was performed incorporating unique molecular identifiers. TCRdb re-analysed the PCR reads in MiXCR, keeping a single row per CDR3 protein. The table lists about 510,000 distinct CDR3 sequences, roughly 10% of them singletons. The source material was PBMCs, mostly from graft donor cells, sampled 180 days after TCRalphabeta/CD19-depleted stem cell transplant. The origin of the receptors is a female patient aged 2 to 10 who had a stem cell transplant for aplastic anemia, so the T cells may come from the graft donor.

In DNA form, the CDR3 reads TGTGCCAGCAGCCCCCCAGGGTTTGGCAATCAGCCCCAGCATTTT. Translated: CASSPPGFGNQPQHF. This sequence joins TRBV7-8 and TRBJ1-5; tentative D call: TRBD1 (5 bases). This CDR3 region has 15 residues. CDR1 SGHVS and CDR2 FQNEAQ come from the germline V gene. V lost 5 bases to trimming and J lost 2 bases, with 13 bases between them.

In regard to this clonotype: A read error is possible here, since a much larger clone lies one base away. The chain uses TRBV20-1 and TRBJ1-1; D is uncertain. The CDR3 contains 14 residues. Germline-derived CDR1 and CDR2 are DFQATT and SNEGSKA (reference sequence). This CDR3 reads CSAPEGPMNTESFF. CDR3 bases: TGCAGTGCTCCCGAAGGACCCATGAACACTGAATCTTTCTTT.

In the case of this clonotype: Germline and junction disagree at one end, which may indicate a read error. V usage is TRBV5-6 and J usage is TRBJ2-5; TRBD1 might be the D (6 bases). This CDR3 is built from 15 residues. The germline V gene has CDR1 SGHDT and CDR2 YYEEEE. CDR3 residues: CARSSFGGGWETQYF. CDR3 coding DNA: TGTGCCAGAAGCTCTTTTGGGGGCGGGTGGGAGACCCAGTACTTC.

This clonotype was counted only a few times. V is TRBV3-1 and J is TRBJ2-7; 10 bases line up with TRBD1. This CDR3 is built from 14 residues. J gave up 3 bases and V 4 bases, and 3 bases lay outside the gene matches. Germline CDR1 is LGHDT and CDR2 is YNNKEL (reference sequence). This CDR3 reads CASSPGQGIYEQYV. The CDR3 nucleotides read TGTGCCAGCAGCCCGGGACAGGGGATCTACGAGCAGTACGTC.

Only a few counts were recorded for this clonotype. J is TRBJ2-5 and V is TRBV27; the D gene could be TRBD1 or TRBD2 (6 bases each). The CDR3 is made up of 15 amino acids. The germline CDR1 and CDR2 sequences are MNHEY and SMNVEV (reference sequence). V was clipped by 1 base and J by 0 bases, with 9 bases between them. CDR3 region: CASSLLGGNQETQYF. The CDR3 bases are TGTGCCAGCAGTTTATTGGGGGGCAACCAAGAGACCCAGTACTTC.

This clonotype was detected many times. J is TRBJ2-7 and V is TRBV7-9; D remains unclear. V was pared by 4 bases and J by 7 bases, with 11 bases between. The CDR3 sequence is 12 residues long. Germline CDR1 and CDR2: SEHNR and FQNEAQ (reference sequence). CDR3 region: CASSYIELEQYF. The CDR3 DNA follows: TGTGCCAGCAGCTACATAGAGTTAGAGCAGTACTTC.

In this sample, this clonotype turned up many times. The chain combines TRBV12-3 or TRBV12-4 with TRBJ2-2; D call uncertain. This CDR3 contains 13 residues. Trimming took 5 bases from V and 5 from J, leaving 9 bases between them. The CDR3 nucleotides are TGTGCCAGCAGTATCCTGACAACCGGGGAGCTGTTTTTT. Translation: CASSILTTGELFF.

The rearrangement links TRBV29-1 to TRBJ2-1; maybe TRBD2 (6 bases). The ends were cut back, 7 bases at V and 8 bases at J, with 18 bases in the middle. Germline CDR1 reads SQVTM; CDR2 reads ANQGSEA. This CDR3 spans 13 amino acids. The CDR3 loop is CSGTGQGGHEQFF. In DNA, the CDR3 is TGCAGCGGAACGGGGCAGGGAGGCCATGAGCAGTTCTTC.

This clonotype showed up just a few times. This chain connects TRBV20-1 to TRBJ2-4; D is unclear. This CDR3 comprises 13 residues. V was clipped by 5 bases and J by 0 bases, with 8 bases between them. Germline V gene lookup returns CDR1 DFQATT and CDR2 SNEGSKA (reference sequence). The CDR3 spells CSAPLRAKNIQYF. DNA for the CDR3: TGCAGTGCTCCCCTTAGAGCCAAAAACATTCAGTACTTC.

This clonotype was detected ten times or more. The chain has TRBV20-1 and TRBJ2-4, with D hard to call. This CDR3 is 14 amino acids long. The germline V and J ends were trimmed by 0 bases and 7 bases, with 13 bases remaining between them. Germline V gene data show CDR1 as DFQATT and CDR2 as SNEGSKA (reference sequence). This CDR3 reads CSARDSGWRNIQYF. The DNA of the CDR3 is TGCAGTGCTAGAGATTCCGGGTGGCGGAACATTCAGTACTTC.

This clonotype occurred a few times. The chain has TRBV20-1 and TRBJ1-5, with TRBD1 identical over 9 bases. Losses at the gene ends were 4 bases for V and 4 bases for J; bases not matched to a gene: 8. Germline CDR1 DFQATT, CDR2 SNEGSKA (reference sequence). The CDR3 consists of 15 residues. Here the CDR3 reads CSAKLGTGNNQPQHF. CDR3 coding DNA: TGCAGTGCTAAGCTAGGGACAGGGAATAATCAGCCCCAGCATTTT.

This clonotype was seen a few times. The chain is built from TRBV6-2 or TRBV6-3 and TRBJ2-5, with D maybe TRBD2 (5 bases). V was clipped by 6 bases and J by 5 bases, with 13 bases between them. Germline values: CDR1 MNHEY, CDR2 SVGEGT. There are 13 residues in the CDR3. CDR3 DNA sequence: TGTGCCAGCAGAGCGGACGCCGGGGAGACCCAGTACTTC. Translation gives CASRADAGETQYF.

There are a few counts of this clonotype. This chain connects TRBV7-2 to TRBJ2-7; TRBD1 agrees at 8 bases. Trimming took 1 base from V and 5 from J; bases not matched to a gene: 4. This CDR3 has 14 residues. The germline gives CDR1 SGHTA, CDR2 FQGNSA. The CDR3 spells CASSLGRGRDEQYV. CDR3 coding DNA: TGTGCCAGCAGCTTAGGCAGGGGGCGTGACGAGCAGTACGTC.

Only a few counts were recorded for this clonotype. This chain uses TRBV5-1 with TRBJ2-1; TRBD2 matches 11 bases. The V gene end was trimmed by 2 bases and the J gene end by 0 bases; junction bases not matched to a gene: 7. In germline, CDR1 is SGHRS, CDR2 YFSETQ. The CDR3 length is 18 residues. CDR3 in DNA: TGCGCCAGCAGCTTCCCTAGCGGGAGGCTGCCCTCCTACAATGAGCAGTTCTTC. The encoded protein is CASSFPSGRLPSYNEQFF.

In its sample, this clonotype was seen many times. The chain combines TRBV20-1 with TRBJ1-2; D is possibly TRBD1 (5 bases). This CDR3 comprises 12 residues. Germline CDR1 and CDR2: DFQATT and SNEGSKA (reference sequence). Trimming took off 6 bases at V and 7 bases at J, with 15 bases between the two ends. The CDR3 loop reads CSALDREAGYTF. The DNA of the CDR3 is TGCAGTGCCCTTGACAGAGAGGCTGGCTACACCTTC.

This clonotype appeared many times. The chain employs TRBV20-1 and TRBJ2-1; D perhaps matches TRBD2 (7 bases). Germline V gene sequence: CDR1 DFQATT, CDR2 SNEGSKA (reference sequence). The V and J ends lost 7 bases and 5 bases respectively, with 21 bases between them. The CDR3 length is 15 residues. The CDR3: CSVLGPRGADNEQFF. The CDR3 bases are TGCAGTGTCCTAGGTCCCCGGGGGGCGGACAATGAGCAGTTCTTC.

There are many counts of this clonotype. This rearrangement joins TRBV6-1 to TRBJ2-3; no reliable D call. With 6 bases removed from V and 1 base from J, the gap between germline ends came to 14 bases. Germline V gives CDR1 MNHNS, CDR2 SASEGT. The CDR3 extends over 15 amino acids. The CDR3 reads CASSPQQVGTDTQYF. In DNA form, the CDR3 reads TGTGCCAGCAGCCCCCAGCAGGTGGGCACAGATACGCAGTATTTT.

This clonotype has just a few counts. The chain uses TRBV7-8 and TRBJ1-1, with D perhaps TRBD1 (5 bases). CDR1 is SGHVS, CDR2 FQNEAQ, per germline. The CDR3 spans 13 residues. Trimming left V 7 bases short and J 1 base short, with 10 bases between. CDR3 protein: CASNPGGNTEAFF. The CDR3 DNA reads TGTGCCAGCAATCCGGGGGGGAACACTGAAGCTTTCTTT.

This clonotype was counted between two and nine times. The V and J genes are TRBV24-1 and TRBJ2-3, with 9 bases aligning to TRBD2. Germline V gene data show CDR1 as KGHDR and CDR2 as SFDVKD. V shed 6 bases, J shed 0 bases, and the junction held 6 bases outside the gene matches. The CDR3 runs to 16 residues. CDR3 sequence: CATSHTSGPSTDTQYF. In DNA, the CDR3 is TGTGCCACCAGTCACACTAGCGGGCCAAGCACAGATACGCAGTATTTT.

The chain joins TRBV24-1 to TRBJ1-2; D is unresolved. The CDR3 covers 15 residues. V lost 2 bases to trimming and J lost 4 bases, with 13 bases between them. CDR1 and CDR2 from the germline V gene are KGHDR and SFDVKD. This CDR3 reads CATSDWLGVTYGYTF. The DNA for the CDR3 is TGTGCCACCAGTGATTGGCTCGGGGTCACCTATGGCTACACCTTC.

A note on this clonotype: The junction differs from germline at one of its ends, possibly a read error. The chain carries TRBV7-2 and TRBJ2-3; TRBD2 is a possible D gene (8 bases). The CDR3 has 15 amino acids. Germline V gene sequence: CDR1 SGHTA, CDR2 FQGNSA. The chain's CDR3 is CGSSLAGTATDTQYF. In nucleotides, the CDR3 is TGTGGCAGCAGCTTAGCGGGGACAGCCACAGATACGCAGTATTTT.

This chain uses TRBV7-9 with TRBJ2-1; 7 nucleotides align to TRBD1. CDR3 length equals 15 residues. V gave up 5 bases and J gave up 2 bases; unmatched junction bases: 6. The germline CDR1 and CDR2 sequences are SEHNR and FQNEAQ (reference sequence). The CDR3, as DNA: TGTGCCAGCAGCCAACCGGGACAGCCCTACAATGAGCAGTTCTTC. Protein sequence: CASSQPGQPYNEQFF.

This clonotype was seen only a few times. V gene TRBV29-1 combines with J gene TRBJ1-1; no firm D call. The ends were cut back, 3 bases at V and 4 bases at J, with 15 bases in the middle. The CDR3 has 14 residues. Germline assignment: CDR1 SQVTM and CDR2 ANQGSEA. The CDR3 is CSVESAHEFTEAFF. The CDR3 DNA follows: TGCAGCGTTGAGTCAGCCCATGAATTCACTGAAGCTTTCTTT. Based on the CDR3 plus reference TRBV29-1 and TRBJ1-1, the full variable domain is SAVISQKPSRDICQRGTSLTIQCQVDSQVTMMFWYRQQPGQSLTLIATANQGSEATYESGFVIDKFPISRPNLTFSTLTVSNMSPEDSSIYLCSVESAHEFTEAFFGQGTRLTVV.

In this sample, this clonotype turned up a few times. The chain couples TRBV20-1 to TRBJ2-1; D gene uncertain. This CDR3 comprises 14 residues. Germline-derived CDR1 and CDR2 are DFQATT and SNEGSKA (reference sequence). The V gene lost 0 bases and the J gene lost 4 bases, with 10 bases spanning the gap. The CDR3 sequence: CSARDVDFYNEQFF. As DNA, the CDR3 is TGCAGTGCTAGAGACGTCGACTTTTACAATGAGCAGTTCTTC.

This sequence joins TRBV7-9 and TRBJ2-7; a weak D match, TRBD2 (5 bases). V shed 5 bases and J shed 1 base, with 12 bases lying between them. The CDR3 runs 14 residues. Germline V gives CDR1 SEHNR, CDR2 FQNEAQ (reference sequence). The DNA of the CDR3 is TGTGCCAGCAGCCGGACTCCGAATTCCTACGAGCAGTACTTC. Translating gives CASSRTPNSYEQYF.

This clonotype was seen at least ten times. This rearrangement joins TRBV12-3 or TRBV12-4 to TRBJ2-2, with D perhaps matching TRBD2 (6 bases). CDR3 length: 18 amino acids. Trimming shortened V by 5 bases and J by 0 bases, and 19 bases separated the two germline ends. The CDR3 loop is CASSPGIGGGTNTGELFF. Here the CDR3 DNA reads TGTGCCAGCAGTCCAGGTATAGGAGGCGGGACGAACACCGGGGAGCTGTTTTTT.

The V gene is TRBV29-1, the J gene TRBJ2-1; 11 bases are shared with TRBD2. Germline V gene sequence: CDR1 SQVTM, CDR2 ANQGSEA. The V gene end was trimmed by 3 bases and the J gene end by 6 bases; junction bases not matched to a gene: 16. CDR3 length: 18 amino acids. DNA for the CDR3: TGCAGCGTTGACAGGGTACTAGCGGGAGTAACTCGGGCCAATGAGCAGTTCTTC. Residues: CSVDRVLAGVTRANEQFF.

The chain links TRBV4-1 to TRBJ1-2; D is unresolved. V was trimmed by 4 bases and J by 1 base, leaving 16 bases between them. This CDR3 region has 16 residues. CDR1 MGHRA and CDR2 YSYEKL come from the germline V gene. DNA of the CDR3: TGCGCCAGCAGCCCACCGGACGCCCCGGGTAACTATGGCTACACCTTC. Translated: CASSPPDAPGNYGYTF.

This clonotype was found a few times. CDR3 sequence reads: CASSLGPGPTSEKLRYNEQFF. As DNA, the CDR3 is TGTGCCAGCAGCTTGGGCCCAGGCCCGACTAGCGAGAAGCTCCGCTACAATGAGCAGTTCTTC. The V call is TRBV5-4, the J call TRBJ2-1; 8 bases are a match to TRBD2. Germline V gene data show CDR1 as SGHNT and CDR2 as YYREEE (reference sequence). This CDR3 spans 21 amino acids. V was clipped by 0 bases and J by 3 bases; unmatched bases: 20.

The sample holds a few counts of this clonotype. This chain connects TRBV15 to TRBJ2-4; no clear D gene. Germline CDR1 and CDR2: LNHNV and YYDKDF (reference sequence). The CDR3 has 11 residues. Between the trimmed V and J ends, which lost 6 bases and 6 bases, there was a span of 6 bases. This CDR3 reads CATSGLNIQYF. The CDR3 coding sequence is TGTGCCACCAGTGGCCTAAACATTCAGTACTTC.